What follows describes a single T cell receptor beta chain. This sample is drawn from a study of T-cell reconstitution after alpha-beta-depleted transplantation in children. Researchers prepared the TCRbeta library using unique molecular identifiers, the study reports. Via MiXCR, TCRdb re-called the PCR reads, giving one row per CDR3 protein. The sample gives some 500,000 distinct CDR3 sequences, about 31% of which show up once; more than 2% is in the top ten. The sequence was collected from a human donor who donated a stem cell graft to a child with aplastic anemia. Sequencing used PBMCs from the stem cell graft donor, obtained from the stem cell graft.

The CDR3 DNA reads as TGCGCCAGTTCCCCCGGGACAGGGGGCGAAGGGGGGCAGTACTTC. This encodes CASSPGTGGEGGQYF. This chain links TRBV5-1 with TRBJ2-7; 12 nucleotides line up with TRBD1. The junction had 15 bases not matched to a gene; V was cut back by 8 bases and J by 9 bases. CDR1 and CDR2 (germline): SGHRS, YFSETQ. The CDR3 runs to 15 residues.